These T cell receptor beta chains were read from a single sample in a study of cytomegalovirus exposure and HLA in healthy donors. Libraries were prepared by immunoSEQ multiplex PCR; TCRdb keeps only in-frame clonotypes and omits some of them. The sample has some 97,000 clones, 65% to 80% seen once; the top ten hold 4%. The sequenced sample consisted of PBMCs. The receptors derive from a woman aged 50 to 65 in good health and CMV-seropositive. CDR3s leave out the opening cysteine and the closing phenylalanine or tryptophan.

CDR3aa,v_gene,j_gene
ASSFPPEETQY,TRBV5-1,TRBJ2-5
AIRPAGISSYNEQF,TRBV10-3,TRBJ2-1
ASSVKGSYGYT,TRBV7-2,TRBJ1-2
AWAVSYEQY,TRBV30,TRBJ2-7
ASSPPGTGREAF,TRBV7-8,TRBJ1-1
ASSVGQGGTGELF,TRBV9,TRBJ2-2
ASSGNGGQGAFNTIY,TRBV25-1,TRBJ1-3
ASSSGVAGGFGIQY,TRBV19,TRBJ2-4
ASSLDPTSGREYNEQF,TRBV11-2,TRBJ2-1
ASSLCRGVGNEQF,TRBV6-1,TRBJ2-1
ASSQEGRSGPGEQY,TRBV14,TRBJ2-7
ASSERHRGGDEQY,TRBV6-1,TRBJ2-7
ASSYLSGNTEAF,TRBV6-5,TRBJ1-1
ASSLEGLADNEQF,TRBV5-1,TRBJ2-1
ASSFWREGYNEQF,TRBV7-3,TRBJ2-1
ASSVDRGGTEAF,TRBV2,TRBJ1-1
ASSAQGGRNQPQH,TRBV25-1,TRBJ1-5
ASSQGPRQGFNEKLF,TRBV14,TRBJ1-4
AWSLNLAGSPLH,TRBV30,TRBJ1-6